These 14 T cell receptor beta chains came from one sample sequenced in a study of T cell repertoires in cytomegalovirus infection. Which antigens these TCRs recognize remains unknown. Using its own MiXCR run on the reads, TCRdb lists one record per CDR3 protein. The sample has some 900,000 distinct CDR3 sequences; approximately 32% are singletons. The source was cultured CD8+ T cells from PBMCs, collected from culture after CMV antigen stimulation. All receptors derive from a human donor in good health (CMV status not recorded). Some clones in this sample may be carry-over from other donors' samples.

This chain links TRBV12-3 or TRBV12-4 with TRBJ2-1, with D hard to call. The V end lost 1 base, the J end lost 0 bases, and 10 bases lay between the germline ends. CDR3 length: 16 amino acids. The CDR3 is CASSLGLHPSYNEQFF. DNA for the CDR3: TGTGCCAGCAGTTTAGGCCTTCACCCCTCCTACAATGAGCAGTTCTTC.

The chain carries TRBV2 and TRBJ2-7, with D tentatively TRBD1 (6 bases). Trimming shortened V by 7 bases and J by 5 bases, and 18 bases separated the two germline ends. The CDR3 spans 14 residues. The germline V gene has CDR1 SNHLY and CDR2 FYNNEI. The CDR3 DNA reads TGTGCCAGCAAGGTGGCACAGGGAAGCGACGAGCAGTACGTC. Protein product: CASKVAQGSDEQYV.

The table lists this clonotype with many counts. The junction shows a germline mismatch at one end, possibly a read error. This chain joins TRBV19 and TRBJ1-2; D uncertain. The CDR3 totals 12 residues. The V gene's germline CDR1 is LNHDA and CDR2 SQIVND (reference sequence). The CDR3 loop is CASSRERSGSFF. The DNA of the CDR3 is TGTGCCAGTAGCCGTGAACGCTCCGGGTCCTTCTTC.

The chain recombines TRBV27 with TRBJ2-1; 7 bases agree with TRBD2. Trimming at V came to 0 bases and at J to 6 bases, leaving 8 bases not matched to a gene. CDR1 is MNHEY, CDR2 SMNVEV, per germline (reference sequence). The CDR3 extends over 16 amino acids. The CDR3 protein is CASSLSGGVWLNEQFF. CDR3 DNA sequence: TGTGCCAGCAGTTTATCGGGGGGGGTATGGCTCAATGAGCAGTTCTTC.

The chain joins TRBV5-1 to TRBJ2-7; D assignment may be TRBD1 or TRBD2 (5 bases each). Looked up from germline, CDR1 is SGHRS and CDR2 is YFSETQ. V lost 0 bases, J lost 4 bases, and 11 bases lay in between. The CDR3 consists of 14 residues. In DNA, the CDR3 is TGCGCCAGCAGCTTGGAGGGACCCCGGTACGAGCAGTACGTC. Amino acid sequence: CASSLEGPRYEQYV.

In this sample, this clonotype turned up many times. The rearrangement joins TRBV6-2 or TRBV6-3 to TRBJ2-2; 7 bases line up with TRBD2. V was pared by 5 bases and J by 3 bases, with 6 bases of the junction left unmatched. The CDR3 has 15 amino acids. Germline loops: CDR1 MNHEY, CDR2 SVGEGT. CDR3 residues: CASSPGGTYTGELFF. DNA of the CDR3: TGTGCCAGCAGTCCCGGGGGGACCTACACCGGGGAGCTGTTTTTT.

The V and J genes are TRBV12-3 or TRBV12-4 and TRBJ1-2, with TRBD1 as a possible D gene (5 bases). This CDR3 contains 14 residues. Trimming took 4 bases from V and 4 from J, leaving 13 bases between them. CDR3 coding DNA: TGTGCCAGCAGTTCAGGACACCCGCTCTATGGCTACACCTTC. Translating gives CASSSGHPLYGYTF.

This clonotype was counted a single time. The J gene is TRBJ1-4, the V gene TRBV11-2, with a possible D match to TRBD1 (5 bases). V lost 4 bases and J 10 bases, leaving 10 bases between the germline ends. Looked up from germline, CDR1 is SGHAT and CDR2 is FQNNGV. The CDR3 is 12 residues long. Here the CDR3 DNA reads TGTGCCAGCAGCTCCGGGACGGGAAAACTGTTTTTT. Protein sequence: CASSSGTGKLFF. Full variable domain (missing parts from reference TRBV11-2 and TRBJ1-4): EAGVAQSPRYKIIEKRQSVAFWCNPISGHATLYWYQQILGQGPKLLIQFQNNGVVDDSQLPKDRFSAERLKGVDSTLKIQPAKLEDSAVYLCASSSGTGKLFFGSGTQLSVL.

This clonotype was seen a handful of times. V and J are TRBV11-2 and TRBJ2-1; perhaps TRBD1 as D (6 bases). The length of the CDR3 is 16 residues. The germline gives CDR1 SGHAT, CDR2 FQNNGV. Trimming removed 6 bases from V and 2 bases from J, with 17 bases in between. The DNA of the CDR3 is TGTGCCAGCAGTCATAACAGGGACACGGCCTACAATGAGCAGTTCTTC. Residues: CASSHNRDTAYNEQFF.

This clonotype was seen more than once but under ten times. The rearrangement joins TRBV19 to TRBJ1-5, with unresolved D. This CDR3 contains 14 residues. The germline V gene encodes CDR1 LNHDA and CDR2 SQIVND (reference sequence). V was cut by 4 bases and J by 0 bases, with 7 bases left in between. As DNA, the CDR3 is TGTGCCAGTAGTAAAGGTTATAGCAATCAGCCCCAGCATTTT. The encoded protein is CASSKGYSNQPQHF.

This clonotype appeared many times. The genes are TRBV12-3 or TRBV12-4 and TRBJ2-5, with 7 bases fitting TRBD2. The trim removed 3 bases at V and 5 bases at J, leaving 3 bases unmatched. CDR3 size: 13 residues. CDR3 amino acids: CASSFVGGETQYF. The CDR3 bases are TGTGCCAGCAGTTTTGTGGGAGGGGAGACCCAGTACTTC.

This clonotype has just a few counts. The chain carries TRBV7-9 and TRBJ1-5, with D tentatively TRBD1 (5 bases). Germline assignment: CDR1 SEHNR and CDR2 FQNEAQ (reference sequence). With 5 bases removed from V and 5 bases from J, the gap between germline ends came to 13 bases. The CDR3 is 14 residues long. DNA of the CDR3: TGTGCCAGCAGCCCAGGGCCAACGGATCAGCCCCAGCATTTT. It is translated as CASSPGPTDQPQHF.

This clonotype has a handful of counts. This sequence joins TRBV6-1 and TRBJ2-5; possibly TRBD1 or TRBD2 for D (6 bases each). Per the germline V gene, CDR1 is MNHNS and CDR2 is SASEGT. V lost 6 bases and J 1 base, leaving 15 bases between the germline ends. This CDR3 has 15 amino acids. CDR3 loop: CASSSRGGLQETQYF. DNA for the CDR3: TGTGCCAGCAGCTCACGAGGGGGACTCCAAGAGACCCAGTACTTC.

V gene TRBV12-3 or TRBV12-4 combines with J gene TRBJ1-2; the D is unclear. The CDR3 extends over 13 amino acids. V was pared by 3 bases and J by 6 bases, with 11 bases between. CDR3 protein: CASSFCQEDGYTF. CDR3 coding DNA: TGTGCCAGCAGTTTCTGCCAGGAGGATGGCTACACCTTC.